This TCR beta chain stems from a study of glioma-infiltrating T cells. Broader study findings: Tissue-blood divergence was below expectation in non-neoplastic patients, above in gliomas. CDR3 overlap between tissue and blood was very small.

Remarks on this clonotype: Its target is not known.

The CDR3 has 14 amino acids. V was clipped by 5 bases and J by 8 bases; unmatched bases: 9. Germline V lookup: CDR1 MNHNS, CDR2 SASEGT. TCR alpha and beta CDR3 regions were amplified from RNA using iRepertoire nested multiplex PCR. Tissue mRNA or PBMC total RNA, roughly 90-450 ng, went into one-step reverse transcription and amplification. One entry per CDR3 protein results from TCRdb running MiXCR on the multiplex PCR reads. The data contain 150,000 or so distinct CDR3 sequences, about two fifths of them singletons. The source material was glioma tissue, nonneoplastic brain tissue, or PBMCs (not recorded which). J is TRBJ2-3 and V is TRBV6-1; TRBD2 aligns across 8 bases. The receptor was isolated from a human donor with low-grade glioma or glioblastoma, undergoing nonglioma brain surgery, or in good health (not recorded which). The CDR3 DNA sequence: TGTGCCAGCAGTCGTGAGCGGGGGCTGGCTACGCAGTATTTT. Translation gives CASSRERGLATQYF.